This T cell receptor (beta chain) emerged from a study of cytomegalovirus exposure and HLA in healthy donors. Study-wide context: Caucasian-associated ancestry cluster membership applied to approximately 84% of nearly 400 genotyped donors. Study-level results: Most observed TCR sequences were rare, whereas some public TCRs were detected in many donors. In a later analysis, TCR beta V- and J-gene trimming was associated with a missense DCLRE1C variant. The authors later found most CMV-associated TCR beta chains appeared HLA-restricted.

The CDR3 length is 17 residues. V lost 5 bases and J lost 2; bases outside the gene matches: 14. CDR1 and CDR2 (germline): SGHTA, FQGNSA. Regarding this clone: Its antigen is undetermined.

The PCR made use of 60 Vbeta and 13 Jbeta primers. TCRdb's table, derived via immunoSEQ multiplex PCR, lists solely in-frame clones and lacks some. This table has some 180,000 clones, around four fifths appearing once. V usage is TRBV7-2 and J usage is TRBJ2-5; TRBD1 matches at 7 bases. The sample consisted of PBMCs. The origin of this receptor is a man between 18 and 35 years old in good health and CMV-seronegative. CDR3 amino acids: CASSPKAGTARQETQYF. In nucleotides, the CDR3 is TGTGCCAGCAGCCCGAAGGCAGGGACAGCGAGACAAGAGACCCAGTACTTC.